This TCR beta chain was observed in a study of beta chain features in type 1 diabetes. Broader study findings: In the patient group, naive, central memory and Treg TCRB repertoires seemed more alike than in the healthy donor group. Type 1 diabetes patients showed a moderate but significant shortening of TCRB CDR3s in all four CD4+ subsets. Insertions at VDJ junctions were less frequent in type 1 diabetes patients. These patients also deleted more nucleotides at the same junctions. A definitive answer on HLA type influencing TCRB rearrangement was not reached here.

The V end lost 5 bases, the J end lost 0 bases, and 7 bases lay between the germline ends. This CDR3 region has 14 residues. Germline V gene data show CDR1 as KGHSH and CDR2 as LQKENI. The entirety of the isolated RNA underwent reverse transcription, so expressed TCRB transcripts were sequenced. Data came from immunoSEQ multiplex PCR; TCRdb stores just in-frame clones and leaves some out. The repertoire has 640,000 or so clones, 11% to 15% of them found once; the top ten carry less than 0.04%. Worth noting for this clone: No antigen is known for it.

The rearrangement links TRBV18 to TRBJ1-4; D ambiguous. The receptor was isolated from a man between 18 and 35 years old with type 1 diabetes. Input material: naive CD4+ T cells from blood. CDR3 region: CASSWGATNEKLFF. The DNA of the CDR3 is TGTGCCAGCTCATGGGGTGCAACTAATGAAAAACTGTTTTTT. The full variable domain, in which reference TRBV18 and TRBJ1-4 provide the parts outside the CDR3, is NAGVMQNPRHLVRRRGQEARLRCSPMKGHSHVYWYRQLPEEGLKFMVYLQKENIIDESGMPKERFSAEFPKEGPSILRIQQVVRGDSAAYFCASSWGATNEKLFFGSGTQLSVL.